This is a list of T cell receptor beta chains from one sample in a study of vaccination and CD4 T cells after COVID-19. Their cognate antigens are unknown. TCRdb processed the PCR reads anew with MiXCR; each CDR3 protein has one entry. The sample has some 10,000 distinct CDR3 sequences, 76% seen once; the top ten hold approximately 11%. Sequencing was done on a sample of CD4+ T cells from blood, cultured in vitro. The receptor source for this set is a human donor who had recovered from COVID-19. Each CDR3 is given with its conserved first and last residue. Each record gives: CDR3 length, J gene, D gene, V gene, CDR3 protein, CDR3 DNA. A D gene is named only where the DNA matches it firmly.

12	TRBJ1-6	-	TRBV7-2	CASSLPLSPLHF	TGTGCCAGCAGCCTCCCCCTTTCACCCCTCCACTTT
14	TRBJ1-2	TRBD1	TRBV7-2	CASSPRQGSYGYTF	TGTGCCAGCAGCCCCCGACAGGGTTCCTATGGCTACACCTTC
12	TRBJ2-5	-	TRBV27	CASSLSGETQYF	TGTGCCAGCAGTTTATCCGGGGAGACCCAGTACTTC
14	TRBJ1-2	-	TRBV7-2	CASSLGQGFAGYTF	TGTGCCAGCAGCTTGGGTCAGGGGTTTGCAGGCTACACCTTC
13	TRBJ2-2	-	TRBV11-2	CASSLSATGELFF	TGTGCCAGCAGCTTATCAGCGACCGGGGAGCTGTTTTTT
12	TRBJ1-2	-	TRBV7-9	CASSGANYGYTF	TGTGCCAGCAGCGGAGCTAACTATGGCTACACCTTC
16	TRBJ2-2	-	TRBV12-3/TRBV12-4	CASREGRAEGTGELFF	TGTGCCAGCAGGGAGGGACGGGCCGAGGGCACCGGGGAGCTGTTTTTT
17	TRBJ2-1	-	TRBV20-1	CSASRPSSAASYNEQFF	TGCAGTGCTAGCAGACCGTCTAGCGCTGCCTCCTACAATGAGCAGTTCTTC
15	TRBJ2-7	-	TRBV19	CASSTSRTAPYEQYF	TGTGCCAGTAGTACTTCCCGGACTGCTCCCTACGAGCAGTACTTC
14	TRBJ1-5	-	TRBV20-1	CSAKTDIGNQPQHF	TGCAGTGCCAAAACTGATATCGGGAATCAGCCCCAGCATTTT